Each of the 26 T cell receptor beta chains below was sequenced from the same sample in a study of CD8 T cells in ankylosing spondylitis. General observations from the study: For ankylosing spondylitis blood, a TCR beta motif of several highly homologous variants appeared characteristic.

Their target antigens are unknown. MiXCR, applied by TCRdb to the 5' RACE reads, yields one record per CDR3 protein. The sample lists around 490,000 distinct CDR3 sequences, 5.3% seen once, with approximately 3.5% in the top ten. Sequencing was carried out using blood, either unsorted or a sorted T cell fraction (not recorded which). All receptors come from a male donor with ankylosing spondylitis.

This clonotype was detected many times. The J gene is TRBJ1-4, the V gene TRBV27, with 8 bases identical to TRBD1. With V trimmed by 6 bases and J by 6 bases, 6 bases remained unmatched. The germline CDR1 and CDR2 sequences are MNHEY and SMNVEV (reference sequence). CDR3 length: 14 amino acids. For the CDR3, the DNA is TGTGCCAGCAGCTCAGGGGGCGCGGATGAAAAACTGTTTTTT. Translated: CASSSGGADEKLFF.

This clonotype was seen repeatedly, ten times or more. This chain connects TRBV20-1 to TRBJ1-2, with no clear D. The length of the CDR3 is 13 residues. V lost 2 bases and J 4 bases, leaving 11 bases between the germline ends. From germline, CDR1 is DFQATT and CDR2 SNEGSKA (reference sequence). The CDR3 loop is CSARIRETYGYTF. The DNA for the CDR3 is TGCAGTGCTAGAATTAGGGAAACCTATGGCTACACCTTC.

The V gene is TRBV29-1, the J gene TRBJ2-3; D tentatively reads TRBD1 or TRBD2 (7 bases each). The ends were cut back, 7 bases at V and 2 bases at J, with 13 bases in the middle. The CDR3 runs 13 residues. Germline lookup yields CDR1 SQVTM and CDR2 ANQGSEA. CDR3 nucleotide sequence: TGCAGCGGCAGGGGGGGGATCACAGATACGCAGTATTTT. This codes for CSGRGGITDTQYF.

This clonotype was recorded many times. The chain recombines TRBV4-3 with TRBJ1-4; unclear D gene. This CDR3 region has 13 residues. With 6 bases removed from V and 5 bases from J, the gap between germline ends came to 10 bases. In germline, CDR1 is LGHNA, CDR2 YSLEER. The CDR3 bases are TGCGCCAGCAGTATAGAGCAAAATGAAAAACTGTTTTTT. Translating it yields CASSIEQNEKLFF.

This clonotype was seen ten or more times. This rearrangement joins TRBV7-9 to TRBJ2-1, with D hard to call. V was pared by 5 bases and J by 9 bases, with 17 bases between. The CDR3 has 14 residues. Germline assignment: CDR1 SEHNR and CDR2 FQNEAQ (reference sequence). The CDR3 DNA reads TGTGCCAGCAGCGCCCGCTCATTTTCGGGTGAGCAGTTCTTC. Protein: CASSARSFSGEQFF.

This clonotype was seen many times. The V call is TRBV12-3 or TRBV12-4, the J call TRBJ1-2; the D gene is possibly TRBD1 (6 bases). This CDR3 spans 13 amino acids. V gave up 6 bases and J gave up 6 bases, with 14 bases separating them. CDR3 residues: CASSWGAENGYTF. CDR3 in DNA: TGTGCCAGCAGCTGGGGGGCAGAGAATGGCTACACCTTC.

This clonotype was counted a few times. This sequence joins TRBV28 and TRBJ2-4, with D possibly TRBD2 on 6 matching bases. The length of the CDR3 is 14 residues. Trimming took 6 bases from V and 4 from J, leaving 13 bases between them. In germline, CDR1 is MDHEN, CDR2 SYDVKM. Here the CDR3 DNA reads TGTGCCAGCAGATGGACCGCGGGAAAAAACATTCAGTACTTC. Protein sequence: CASRWTAGKNIQYF.

The chain has TRBV7-8 and TRBJ2-1; 14 bases align to TRBD2. The CDR3 loop spans 19 amino acids. After removal of 5 bases from V and 12 bases from J, the junction contained 21 bases not matched to a gene. Germline V gene sequence: CDR1 SGHVS, CDR2 FQNEAQ. The CDR3 here is CASSGPGLAGVTREGMQFF. The CDR3 coding sequence is TGTGCCAGCAGCGGACCGGGACTAGCGGGAGTCACCCGGGAAGGTATGCAGTTCTTC.

In its sample, this clonotype was seen many times. The chain couples TRBV20-1 to TRBJ1-5; D possibly corresponds to TRBD1 (6 bases). CDR3 length: 13 residues. CDR1 and CDR2 (germline): DFQATT, SNEGSKA (reference sequence). Deletions cut 1 base from V and 6 bases from J, with 10 bases between. The CDR3, as DNA: TGCAGTGCTAGAGCGACAGGAACTCAGCCCCAGCATTTT. This sequence encodes CSARATGTQPQHF.

This clonotype was observed at least ten times. The chain uses TRBV20-1 and TRBJ1-5, with D possibly TRBD1 on 5 matching bases. Per germline, CDR1 DFQATT and CDR2 SNEGSKA (reference sequence). Between the trimmed V and J ends, which lost 6 bases and 0 bases, there was a span of 12 bases. The CDR3 length is 14 residues. CDR3 coding DNA: TGCAGTGCCCTCCGGACATTTAGCAATCAGCCCCAGCATTTT. It is translated as CSALRTFSNQPQHF.

Of note for this clonotype: A clone one base away is much larger, so this may be a read error. The J gene is TRBJ2-7, the V gene TRBV4-2, with a possible D match to TRBD1 (6 bases). The V end lost 3 bases, the J end lost 0 bases, and 9 bases lay between the germline ends. CDR3 length equals 14 residues. Germline CDR1 and CDR2: LGHNA and YNFKEQ. The DNA of the CDR3 is TGTGCCAGCAGCCATGACAGGAGCTCCTACGAGCAGTACTTC. Its protein is CASSHDRSSYEQYF.

This clonotype was counted at least ten times. The chain employs TRBV4-2 and TRBJ2-2; D remains ambiguous. The V gene lost 0 bases and the J gene lost 0 bases, with 8 bases spanning the gap. The CDR3 is 16 amino acids. Looked up from germline, CDR1 is LGHNA and CDR2 is YNFKEQ. In DNA, the CDR3 is TGTGCCAGCAGCCAAGAGCCGCGGACGAACACCGGGGAGCTGTTTTTT. It is translated as CASSQEPRTNTGELFF.

This clonotype came up many times. CDR3 sequence reads: CATSDPSGRGYNEQFF. The CDR3 coding sequence is TGTGCCACCAGTGACCCTAGCGGGAGAGGATACAATGAGCAGTTCTTC. The chain links TRBV24-1 to TRBJ2-1, with 10 nucleotides matching TRBD2. The CDR3 is 16 amino acids. The ends lost 4 bases at V and 4 bases at J; junction bases unmatched: 6. The germline V gene encodes CDR1 KGHDR and CDR2 SFDVKD.

The table lists this clonotype with many counts. The V call is TRBV6-1, the J call TRBJ2-1; the D gene is possibly TRBD1 (6 bases). The CDR3 runs to 16 residues. Deletions cut 7 bases from V and 5 bases from J, with 21 bases between. CDR1 is MNHNS, CDR2 SASEGT, per germline. CDR3 region: CASTHLGTSSHNEQFF. The CDR3 DNA follows: TGTGCCAGCACCCATTTGGGGACAAGCAGTCACAATGAGCAGTTCTTC.

The sample holds many counts of this clonotype. J is TRBJ1-2 and V is TRBV20-1; TRBD1 is a possible D gene (5 bases). Trimming cost V 5 bases and J 6 bases, with 19 bases left between them. CDR1 is DFQATT and CDR2 is SNEGSKA in the germline V gene (reference sequence). There are 14 residues in the CDR3. This chain's CDR3 is CSAFHQGGLDGYTF. The CDR3 DNA is TGCAGTGCTTTCCATCAGGGAGGGTTAGATGGCTACACCTTC.

This clonotype was recorded at least ten times. The J gene is TRBJ1-2, the V gene TRBV10-3, with 8 bases aligning to TRBD1. The V gene end was trimmed by 10 bases and the J gene end by 2 bases; junction bases not matched to a gene: 15. This CDR3 is built from 16 residues. Germline V CDR1 and CDR2: ENHRY, SYGVKD. The CDR3 spells CATQSVGQDKNYGYTF. CDR3 nucleotides: TGTGCCACCCAATCGGTGGGACAGGATAAGAACTATGGCTACACCTTC.

This clonotype came up many times. The V and J genes are TRBV5-1 and TRBJ2-3, with a tentative D call TRBD1 (6 bases). The germline V and J ends were trimmed by 0 bases and 0 bases, with 8 bases remaining between them. Germline lookup yields CDR1 SGHRS and CDR2 YFSETQ. The CDR3 runs to 15 residues. As DNA, the CDR3 is TGCGCCAGCAGCTTGGGGACAGTTAGCACAGATACGCAGTATTTT. Translating it yields CASSLGTVSTDTQYF.

This clonotype was counted ten times or more. The J gene is TRBJ2-7, the V gene TRBV6-2 or TRBV6-3; D ambiguous. Trimming shortened V by 3 bases and J by 3 bases, and 3 bases separated the two germline ends. Germline assignment: CDR1 MNHEY and CDR2 SVGEGT. This CDR3 is built from 11 residues. The CDR3 region is CASSYLYEQYF. Written as DNA, the CDR3 is TGTGCCAGCAGTTATCTCTACGAGCAGTACTTC.

This clonotype was observed at least ten times. V gene TRBV7-6 combines with J gene TRBJ2-3; 14 bases are shared with TRBD2. Germline CDR1 and CDR2: SGHVS and FNYEAQ. The CDR3 consists of 18 residues. V shed 5 bases, J shed 3 bases, and the junction held 10 bases outside the gene matches. The CDR3 coding sequence is TGTGCCAGCAGCGAGACTAGCGGGGGGGTTGCTGGTACAGATACGCAGTATTTT. Residues: CASSETSGGVAGTDTQYF.

Regarding this clonotype: Since a much larger clone is just one base distant, this may be a read error. J is TRBJ2-1 and V is TRBV12-3 or TRBV12-4; D perhaps matches TRBD2 (5 bases). This CDR3 has 14 amino acids. Trimming pared 6 bases from V and 0 bases from J, leaving 9 bases between. CDR3 in amino acids: CASSKTTSYNEQFF. In DNA, the CDR3 is TGTGCCAGCAGCAAGACTACCTCCTACAATGAGCAGTTCTTC.

This clonotype has ten or more counts. The chain is built from TRBV7-8 and TRBJ2-2; 10 nucleotides agree with TRBD1. This CDR3 has 17 residues. CDR1 and CDR2 (germline): SGHVS, FQNEAQ. V dropped 4 bases and J dropped 4; count of bases not matched to a gene: 9. The DNA of the CDR3 is TGTGCCAGCAGCTGGTTGAGATGGACAGGGGGCACCGGGGAGCTGTTTTTT. This codes for CASSWLRWTGGTGELFF.

The chain combines TRBV27 with TRBJ2-5; TRBD1 or TRBD2 may be the D gene (6 bases each). V was shortened by 3 bases and J by 3 bases, with 23 bases between the two germline ends. Germline assignment: CDR1 MNHEY and CDR2 SMNVEV (reference sequence). The CDR3 is 18 residues long. As DNA, the CDR3 is TGTGCCAGCAGTTTTTCTGGGTACAGGGCGGGATACAAAGAGACCCAGTACTTC. Amino acids: CASSFSGYRAGYKETQYF.

This clonotype was observed many times. CDR3 nucleotides: TGCAGTGCCACCACCCCGACTGTCGGACGATACAATGAGCAGTTCTTC. It specifies CSATTPTVGRYNEQFF. The gene calls are TRBV20-1 and TRBJ2-1; D ambiguous. The CDR3 covers 16 residues. The germline V gene has CDR1 DFQATT and CDR2 SNEGSKA (reference sequence). Deletions cut 6 bases from V and 4 bases from J, with 22 bases between.

This clonotype showed up just a few times. This chain uses TRBV19 with TRBJ2-7, with 10 nucleotides matching TRBD1. V trimming: 6 bases; J trimming: 4 bases; junction bases outside the gene matches: 9. The CDR3 runs to 15 residues. Looked up from germline, CDR1 is LNHDA and CDR2 is SQIVND (reference sequence). The CDR3 DNA reads TGTGCCAGTAGCGCGGGACAGGGGAAAATTTACGAGCAGTACTTC. Its translation is CASSAGQGKIYEQYF.

This clonotype was counted many times. V is TRBV7-2 and J is TRBJ1-5; the D is unclear. Trimming took 4 bases from V and 6 from J, leaving 10 bases between them. The germline gives CDR1 SGHTA, CDR2 FQGNSA. The CDR3 extends over 13 amino acids. The CDR3 spells CASSSGRSQPQHF. Here the CDR3 DNA reads TGTGCCAGCAGCTCCGGACGGTCTCAGCCCCAGCATTTT.

This clonotype was seen many times. The rearrangement links TRBV11-2 to TRBJ2-1; 8 positions match TRBD2. Germline V gene data show CDR1 as SGHAT and CDR2 as FQNNGV. With 5 bases clipped from V and 4 bases from J, the junction kept 7 bases outside the gene matches. The CDR3 has 15 residues. The CDR3 protein is CASSPGGASYNEQFF. In DNA form, the CDR3 reads TGTGCCAGCAGCCCCGGGGGGGCTTCATACAATGAGCAGTTCTTC.